Listed here is a single TCR beta chain. Germline values: CDR1 SNHLY, CDR2 FYNNEI. This CDR3 region has 15 residues. The V gene lost 3 bases and the J gene lost 0 bases, with 11 bases spanning the gap. This sample was included in a study of blood T cell repertoires in COVID-19. Study-wide background: Researchers got acute and convalescent COVID-19 samples from the United States, Italy and Spain. T cells, B-cell-depleted T cells, or PBMCs supplied cDNA or gDNA.

Study processing details: Reference gene primers were amplified, and this amplification served to estimate nucleated cell counts. Clones were sequenced by immunoSEQ multiplex PCR, and TCRdb holds only the in-frame ones, with some missing. The DNA gave D and trimming, while V, J and clone size come from that table. Of more than 150,000 clones detected, around 86% appear once; the ten largest clones hold approximately 6.2%. V gene TRBV2 combines with J gene TRBJ1-1, with D unresolved. Source material: peripheral blood. The clonotype was recovered from a woman in her thirties or forties with acute or convalescent COVID-19. CDR3 residues: CASSESGPLNTEAFF. CDR3 bases: TGTGCCAGCAGTGAGTCAGGCCCCTTGAACACTGAAGCTTTCTTT.